A selection of T cell receptor beta chains follows, all from one sample in a study of blood T cells in healthy people across ages. TCRdb ran MiXCR on the 5' RACE reads and lists one entry per CDR3 protein. This table has about 2 million distinct CDR3 sequences, roughly 49% appearing once. Sequencing was carried out using blood. These receptors were obtained from a woman in her thirties or forties in good health. Each CDR3 is given with its conserved first and last residue. The order of the fields is clone size, J gene, V gene, D gene, CDR3 DNA, CDR3 protein. D genes are given only for firm matches. Clone size, where shown, is once, few, many, or a class for clones that have expanded.

>-|TRBJ2-5|TRBV14|-
TGTGCCGGCAGCCGCAGGGTGCGGGAGACCCAGTACTTC
CAGSRRVRETQYF
>-|TRBJ2-5|TRBV6-2/TRBV6-3|-
TGTGCCGGCAGTTACGGAAGGGCGCCTTACCGAGAGACCCAGTACTTC
CAGSYGRAPYRETQYF
>few|TRBJ2-7|TRBV7-8|-
TGTGCCAGCAGCGGGGGACAACCCTACGAGCAGTACTTC
CASSGGQPYEQYF
>-|TRBJ1-4|TRBV7-9|TRBD1
TGTGCCAGCAGCTTCCCGGGACAGCTTAATGAAAAACTGTTTTTT
CASSFPGQLNEKLFF
>few|TRBJ2-3|TRBV27|TRBD2
TGTGCCAGCAGCCAACCCCTAAGACTAGCGGGGCGCACAGATACGCAGTATTTT
CASSQPLRLAGRTDTQYF
>few|TRBJ2-5|TRBV20-1|TRBD2
TGCAGTGCTAGAGATCAGTTGGCGGGGGGGTGGGCCCAGTACTTC
CSARDQLAGGWAQYF
>few|TRBJ2-5|TRBV29-1|-
TGCAGCGATGACGGTTCAGAGACCCAGTACTTC
CSDDGSETQYF
>few|TRBJ2-6|TRBV7-2|TRBD1
TGTGCCAGCAGCCTCTACGCCGGGACAGGACCCTCTGGGGCCAACGTCCTGACTTTC
CASSLYAGTGPSGANVLTF
>-|TRBJ1-2|TRBV28|-
TGTGCCAGCATGGGACACCCGAACTATGGCTACACCTTC
CASMGHPNYGYTF
>few|TRBJ2-7|TRBV7-6|-
TGTGCCAGCACCCCACTCCCCGGGACGGGTTCCTACGAGCAGTACTTC
CASTPLPGTGSYEQYF
>medium-sized|TRBJ2-7|TRBV29-1|-
TGCAGCGTTGTGGATGGGGCAGATGGCGAGCAGTACTTC
CSVVDGADGEQYF
>-|TRBJ2-5|TRBV11-1|TRBD2
TGTGCCAGCAGCTTCGGGACTAGCGGTGGGTACCGGCTCCAAGAGACCCAGTACTTC
CASSFGTSGGYRLQETQYF
>-|TRBJ1-1|TRBV9|TRBD1
TGTGCCAGCAGCGTAGGAGGCAGGGGGGGCACTGAAGCTTTCTTT
CASSVGGRGGTEAFF
>once|TRBJ1-2|TRBV6-5|TRBD1
TGTGCCAGCAGTTACTGGCCGAGGGACAGTCAGCTCTATGGCTACACCTTC
CASSYWPRDSQLYGYTF
>few|TRBJ2-5|TRBV5-1|-
TGCGCCAGCAGCTCCTCGACAGGCCGTCGGGTAGAGACCCAGTACTTC
CASSSSTGRRVETQYF
>once|TRBJ2-5|TRBV24-1|TRBD2
TGTGCCACCAGTGATCCCACTAGCGGGGGGATGGATGAGCAGTACTTC
CATSDPTSGGMDEQYF
>-|TRBJ2-1|TRBV9|-
TGTGCCAGCAGCGCCGACAGGCTTACCTACAATGAGCAGTTCTTC
CASSADRLTYNEQFF
>few|TRBJ2-1|TRBV11-2|TRBD2
TGTGCCAGCAGCTTAGCCCTAGCGGGGCAGAATGAGCAGTTCTTC
CASSLALAGQNEQFF
>-|TRBJ2-1|TRBV6-5|TRBD1
TGTGCCAGCACTACCTACCGGACAGGGGGCTACAATGAGCAGTTCTTC
CASTTYRTGGYNEQFF
>-|TRBJ1-3|TRBV7-9|-
TGTGCCAGCAGTGATACCGGGACACCAAACACCATATATTTT
CASSDTGTPNTIYF